These 11 T cell receptor beta chains came from one sample sequenced in a study of blood T cell repertoires in COVID-19 (TCRdb year 2020). The method was the immunoSEQ multiplex PCR assay. The clones in this table, taken by TCRdb from immuneACCESS, are in-frame only. Not every clone is retained; where verified, under half of the shortfall comes from an unresolved V gene, and the cause of the rest is unknown. Here the sample has roughly 280,000 clones; approximately 86% occur a single time. Of the sample, roughly 5% is held by the ten largest clones. Sequencing was performed on peripheral blood. These receptors all come from a woman aged 55-69 years with COVID-19, enrolled during active disease.

The chain uses TRBV13 and TRBJ1-2, with 8 nucleotides matching TRBD1. Germline CDR1 reads PRHDT; CDR2 reads FYEKMQ (reference sequence). Trimming took 4 bases from V and 8 from J; bases not matched to a gene: 6. The CDR3 has 13 residues. CDR3 sequence reads: CASSSPDREGYTF. CDR3 sequence (DNA): TGTGCCAGCAGCTCACCGGACAGGGAAGGCTACACCTTC. Combining the CDR3 with reference TRBV13 and TRBJ1-2 gives the whole variable domain AAGVIQSPRHLIKEKRETATLKCYPIPRHDTVYWYQQGPGQDPQFLISFYEKMQSDKGSIPDRFSAQQFSDYHSELNMSSLELGDSALYFCASSSPDREGYTFGSGTRLTVV.

V gene TRBV5-1 combines with J gene TRBJ2-2; 8 positions agree with TRBD2. Germline V gene data show CDR1 as SGHRS and CDR2 as YFSETQ. Unmatched junction bases numbered 5, after V lost 4 bases and J lost 6 bases. CDR3 length: 14 residues. Here the CDR3 reads CASSRVAGSGELFF. The CDR3 nucleotides are TGCGCCAGCAGCAGAGTAGCGGGATCCGGGGAGCTGTTTTTT.

The chain combines TRBV13 with TRBJ2-2; weak D call: TRBD1 (5 bases). The CDR3 is made up of 20 amino acids. With 1 base removed from V and 0 bases from J, the gap between germline ends came to 21 bases. Germline assignment: CDR1 PRHDT and CDR2 FYEKMQ (reference sequence). CDR3: CASSLAYRPVSGSNTGELFF. The CDR3 region has the DNA TGTGCCAGCAGCTTAGCCTACAGGCCCGTCTCCGGTTCGAACACCGGGGAGCTGTTTTTT.

The chain joins TRBV6-4 to TRBJ1-1; D unresolved. The germline V and J ends were trimmed by 0 bases and 0 bases, with 8 bases remaining between them. Germline-derived CDR1 and CDR2 are MRHNA and SNTAGT. The CDR3 runs 15 residues. CDR3 region: CASSDSRRVNTEAFF. The CDR3 DNA follows: TGTGCCAGCAGTGACTCGCGGAGGGTGAACACTGAAGCTTTCTTT.

This chain connects TRBV3-1 (or the pseudogene TRBV3-2) to TRBJ1-2; TRBD1 matches at 8 bases. The germline CDR1 and CDR2 sequences are LGHDT and YNNKEL (reference sequence). The CDR3 is 15 residues long. With 1 base clipped from V and 8 bases from J, the junction kept 9 bases outside the gene matches. The CDR3 coding sequence is TGTGCCAGCAGCCAAGGGTCAGGGGGCATCCACGGCTACACCTTC. Translation: CASSQGSGGIHGYTF.

The chain couples TRBV29-1 to TRBJ2-5; TRBD2 matches 8 bases. Losses at the gene ends were 7 bases for V and 5 bases for J; bases not matched to a gene: 12. Per the germline V gene, CDR1 is SQVTM and CDR2 is ANQGSEA. The CDR3 totals 14 residues. DNA of the CDR3: TGCAGCGCCCGACTAGCGCTCACCACTGAGACCCAGTACTTC. Its protein is CSARLALTTETQYF.

The J gene is TRBJ1-1, the V gene TRBV20-1; D uncertain. Per the germline V gene, CDR1 is DFQATT and CDR2 is SNEGSKA (reference sequence). V gave up 3 bases and J gave up 3 bases, with 5 bases separating them. The CDR3 is 11 residues long. The CDR3 spells CSASVDTEAFF. The DNA of the CDR3 is TGCAGTGCTAGTGTCGACACTGAAGCTTTCTTT.

This sequence joins TRBV5-1 and TRBJ2-2; 14 nucleotides match TRBD2. Germline CDR1 SGHRS, CDR2 YFSETQ. V gave up 7 bases and J gave up 6 bases; unmatched junction bases: 5. This CDR3 region has 15 residues. This chain's CDR3 is CASQTSGREAGELFF. The CDR3 coding sequence is TGCGCCAGCCAGACTAGCGGGAGGGAGGCCGGGGAGCTGTTTTTT. The full variable domain, completed using reference TRBV5-1 and TRBJ2-2, is KAGVTQTPRYLIKTRGQQVTLSCSPISGHRSVSWYQQTPGQGLQFLFEYFSETQRNKGNFPGRFSGRQFSNSRSEMNVSTLELGDSALYLCASQTSGREAGELFFGEGSRLTVL.

V and J are TRBV10-3 and TRBJ1-6; D gene ambiguous. Per germline, CDR1 ENHRY and CDR2 SYGVKD. Trimming cost V 6 bases and J 8 bases, with 14 bases left between them. The CDR3 length is 14 residues. The CDR3 nucleotides are TGTGCCATCAGCATGCTCAGCGGGGATTCACCCCTCCACTTT. Translating it yields CAISMLSGDSPLHF.

The chain carries TRBV6-5 and TRBJ2-1; 7 bases align to TRBD2. The CDR3 consists of 14 residues. CDR1 MNHEY and CDR2 SVGAGI come from the germline V gene. V shed 6 bases, J shed 7 bases, and the junction held 9 bases outside the gene matches. CDR3: CASRRARGGNEQFF. The CDR3 DNA sequence: TGTGCCAGCAGACGGGCTAGGGGAGGGAATGAGCAGTTCTTC.

The chain carries TRBV6-5 and TRBJ1-1; 8 positions match TRBD1. The J segment lost 4 bases and the V segment lost 6 bases, leaving 1 base of the junction unmatched. Germline V gene lookup returns CDR1 MNHEY and CDR2 SVGAGI. CDR3 size: 12 residues. In DNA form, the CDR3 reads TGTGCCAGCAGAGGGACAGGCACTGAAGCTTTCTTT. Translating it yields CASRGTGTEAFF.